The rows below give T cell receptor beta chains drawn from one sample of a study of control samples from healthy donors and cancer patients. Produced via immunoSEQ multiplex PCR; TCRdb's table is partial and in-frame only. The sample shows more than 65,000 clones, around 90% of them seen only once. The sample taken for sequencing was PBMCs. The receptors shown here come from a woman aged 60-75 years with head and neck cancer. CDR3s include the opening cysteine and the closing phenylalanine or tryptophan. D genes are given only for firm matches. Size values are once, few and many counts, or a class for expanded clones, and some rows have none.

v_gene	j_gene	d_gene	abundance	CDR3aa	CDR3nt
TRBV4-1	TRBJ1-6	NA	NA	CASSQSYYNSPLHF	TGCGCCAGCAGCCAAAGTTACTATAATTCACCCCTCCACTTT
TRBV6-5	TRBJ2-7	NA	NA	CASRLSLVGGEQYF	TGTGCCAGCAGACTTTCCTTAGTCGGGGGCGAGCAGTACTTC
TRBV7-6	TRBJ2-7	NA	NA	CASSSREEGVYEQYF	TGTGCCAGCAGCTCCCGCGAGGAGGGGGTATATGAGCAGTACTTC
TRBV19	TRBJ1-6	TRBD1	NA	CASSGQVNNSPLHF	TGTGCCAGTAGTGGACAGGTGAATAATTCACCCCTCCACTTT
TRBV27	TRBJ1-1	NA	NA	CASSLSTGPNTEAFF	TGTGCCAGCAGTTTATCGACAGGCCCGAACACTGAAGCTTTCTTT
TRBV10-3	TRBJ1-1	NA	NA	CAIRTVENTEAFF	TGTGCCATCCGGACAGTGGAGAACACTGAAGCTTTCTTT
TRBV10-2	TRBJ1-4	TRBD1	NA	CASIGTGRQLFF	TGCGCCAGCATTGGGACAGGGAGGCAACTGTTTTTT
TRBV7-3	TRBJ1-2	NA	NA	CASSLNGPGSDYGYTF	TGTGCCAGCAGCTTAAACGGCCCGGGGTCTGACTATGGCTACACCTTC
TRBV7-9	TRBJ2-1	NA	NA	CASSLDRSVSYNEQFF	TGTGCCAGCAGCTTAGATCGCTCAGTATCCTACAATGAGCAGTTCTTC
TRBV5-1	TRBJ2-7	NA	NA	CASSLGTPNYEQYF	TGCGCCAGCAGCTTGGGGACTCCAAACTACGAGCAGTACTTC
TRBV10-2	TRBJ2-7	NA	NA	CASRAGPGEQYF	TGCGCCAGCAGGGCGGGACCAGGGGAGCAGTACTTC
TRBV3-1/TRBV3-2	TRBJ1-4	NA	NA	CASSQDTWGEKLFF	TGTGCCAGCAGCCAAGATACATGGGGTGAAAAACTGTTTTTT
TRBV6-2/TRBV6-3	TRBJ2-7	NA	NA	CASSYPAASSYEQYF	TGTGCCAGCAGTTACCCAGCGGCAAGCTCCTACGAGCAGTACTTC
TRBV7-2	TRBJ1-2	TRBD1	NA	CASSLKTGSGYTF	TGTGCCAGCAGCTTAAAGACAGGGAGTGGCTACACCTTC
TRBV3-1/TRBV3-2	TRBJ2-1	NA	NA	CASSHRGGNEQFF	TGTGCCAGCAGCCACAGGGGGGGAAATGAGCAGTTCTTC
TRBV18	TRBJ1-6	TRBD1	NA	CASSSTEQGAGSPLHF	TGTGCCAGCTCATCGACCGAACAGGGGGCAGGATCACCCCTCCACTTT
TRBV5-4	TRBJ2-1	NA	NA	CASSLLGDYNEQFF	TGTGCCAGCAGCTTGTTGGGGGACTACAATGAGCAGTTCTTC
TRBV3-1/TRBV3-2	TRBJ2-3	NA	NA	CASSQGGGGLIDTQYF	TGTGCCAGCAGCCAAGGAGGGGGGGGGCTTATAGATACGCAGTATTTT
TRBV5-6	TRBJ2-5	TRBD1	NA	CASSKITGGRETQYF	TGTGCCAGCAGCAAGATAACAGGGGGCCGAGAGACCCAGTACTTC
TRBV7-7	TRBJ1-1	NA	NA	CASSLERDTEAFF	TGTGCTAGCAGCTTAGAAAGGGACACTGAAGCTTTCTTT
TRBV27	TRBJ1-6	TRBD1	once	CASSRTGDSGNSPLHF	TGTGCCAGCAGCCGGACAGGGGATTCCGGTAATTCACCCCTCCACTTT
TRBV5-1	TRBJ1-6	NA	once	CASSLEQNNSPLHF	TGCGCCAGCAGCTTGGAGCAGAATAATTCACCCCTCCACTTT
TRBV2	TRBJ1-1	NA	NA	CASSVGTTLGTEAFF	TGTGCCAGCAGTGTAGGGACAACCCTTGGGACTGAAGCTTTCTTT
TRBV10-1	TRBJ2-5	NA	NA	CASSESIAGTQYF	TGCGCCAGCAGTGAGTCTATCGCCGGGACCCAGTACTTC
TRBV6-5	TRBJ2-2	TRBD1	NA	CASRSWDRNTGELFF	TGTGCCAGCAGATCGTGGGACAGAAACACCGGGGAGCTGTTTTTT
TRBV27	TRBJ1-1	TRBD1	NA	CASRADRGEAFF	TGTGCCAGCAGGGCCGACAGGGGTGAAGCTTTCTTT
TRBV5-1	TRBJ2-3	TRBD2	NA	CASSLGAGGSSSDTQYF	TGCGCCAGCAGCTTGGGTGCGGGAGGGTCGAGTTCAGATACGCAGTATTTT
TRBV6-5	TRBJ1-2	TRBD1	NA	CASTQTGFGYTF	TGTGCCAGCACCCAGACAGGGTTCGGCTACACCTTC
TRBV4-1	TRBJ2-2	NA	NA	CASSRTNTGELFF	TGCGCCAGCTCCCGAACAAACACCGGGGAGCTGTTTTTT
TRBV7-9	TRBJ2-6	TRBD1	once	CASSSTGQGRGANVLTF	TGTGCCAGCAGCTCCACGGGACAGGGGCGAGGAGCCAACGTCCTGACTTTC
TRBV28	TRBJ2-7	NA	NA	CASSGYSQLPSIGYF	TGTGCCAGCAGTGGATATAGTCAACTCCCAAGTATAGGGTACTTC
TRBV6-4	TRBJ2-3	NA	NA	CASSESVRGADTQYF	TGTGCCAGCAGTGAATCGGTCAGGGGGGCAGATACGCAGTATTTT
TRBV21-1	TRBJ1-2	NA	NA	CASSKVVTGGGGYTF	TGTGCCAGCAGCAAAGTTGTGACAGGGGGCGGTGGCTACACCTTC